The clone carrying this TCR beta chain turned up a few times. Its specificity is unknown. MiXCR was run by TCRdb on the RT-PCR reads, yielding one entry per CDR3 protein. The sample contains approximately 680,000 distinct CDR3 sequences, 15% to 19% of which appear only once. The sample comes from a study of response to subunit inactivated influenza vaccine. Study-wide results and limits: Authors suggested each seasonal flu vaccination may recruit only limited numbers of new T cells.

J was trimmed by 7 bases and V by 6 bases; bases with no gene match: 5. Germline V gene data show CDR1 as SQVTM and CDR2 as ANQGSEA. The CDR3 is 13 amino acids. The source of this sequence is a man in his fifties who received an inactivated influenza vaccine. The starting material was PBMCs from blood, obtained roughly 12 days after vaccination. The V call is TRBV29-1, the J call TRBJ2-1, with TRBD2 matching over 11 bases. The CDR3 nucleotides are TGCAGCGTGGCAAGACTAGCGGGGAATGAGCAGTTCTTC. This codes for CSVARLAGNEQFF.